The 28 T cell receptor beta chains presented below share a single source sample, sequenced in a study of blood T cell repertoires in COVID-19. The protocol was immunoSEQ multiplex PCR, while the TCRdb copy is restricted to in-frame clones and leaves out a portion. Among roughly 260,000 clones listed, approximately 83% were seen once. Sequenced input: PBMCs or T cells enriched from blood (not recorded which). These receptors were collected from a woman aged 50 to 65 who had recovered from COVID-19.

The chain employs TRBV2 and TRBJ1-2; 7 nucleotides line up with TRBD1. Germline CDR1 is SNHLY and CDR2 is FYNNEI. V dropped 8 bases and J dropped 8; count of bases not matched to a gene: 8. The CDR3 covers 12 residues. CDR3 coding DNA: TGTGCCAGCGGGGACAGTCCCGGGGGCTACACCTTC. Translating gives CASGDSPGGYTF.

This clone has only a few counts. The rearrangement joins TRBV28 to TRBJ1-2, with D maybe TRBD1 (5 bases). The CDR3 loop spans 17 amino acids. V was clipped by 3 bases and J by 0 bases, with 17 bases between them. Germline V gives CDR1 MDHEN, CDR2 SYDVKM. The CDR3 region is CASSFPKQDTANYGYTF. The CDR3 DNA sequence: TGTGCCAGCAGTTTTCCGAAACAGGACACAGCTAACTATGGCTACACCTTC.

As for this clone: This sample includes further DNA sequences coding for the same CDR3. The rearrangement links TRBV15 to TRBJ1-1; perhaps TRBD1 as D (5 bases). V lost 3 bases to trimming and J lost 0 bases, with 5 bases between them. The CDR3 sequence is 13 residues long. From germline, CDR1 is LNHNV and CDR2 YYDKDF (reference sequence). The DNA of the CDR3 is TGTGCCACCAGCAGGACAGTGAACACTGAAGCTTTCTTT. This encodes CATSRTVNTEAFF.

The chain uses TRBV27 and TRBJ2-7; D might be TRBD2 (5 bases). The CDR3 is 15 amino acids. Trimming took off 4 bases at V and 0 bases at J, with 13 bases between the two ends. Per the germline V gene, CDR1 is MNHEY and CDR2 is SMNVEV (reference sequence). The CDR3 region has the DNA TGTGCCAGCAGTTCGGTGGAGCGGACCTCCTACGAGCAGTACTTC. Protein: CASSSVERTSYEQYF.

This clone appeared a single time. The chain combines TRBV27 with TRBJ2-7; TRBD1 matches 9 bases. Trimming at V came to 3 bases and at J to 5 bases, leaving 2 bases not matched to a gene. Germline V CDR1 and CDR2: MNHEY, SMNVEV (reference sequence). This CDR3 spans 13 amino acids. The CDR3 DNA sequence: TGTGCCAGCAGTTTGGGACAGGGAAACGAGCAGTACTTC. Its protein product is CASSLGQGNEQYF.

This rearrangement joins TRBV27 to TRBJ1-5; no firm D call. V lost 8 bases to trimming and J lost 4 bases, with 9 bases between them. CDR3 length: 12 amino acids. Germline V CDR1 and CDR2: MNHEY, SMNVEV (reference sequence). For the CDR3, the DNA is TGTGCCAGCCGGACGGGGAATCAGCCCCAGCATTTT. Translation gives CASRTGNQPQHF.

V is TRBV18 and J is TRBJ2-3; D ambiguous. Germline lookup yields CDR1 KGHSH and CDR2 LQKENI. The V and J ends lost 2 bases and 5 bases respectively, with 11 bases between them. The length of the CDR3 is 14 residues. Here the CDR3 DNA reads TGTGCCAGCTCACCAACCGACACACGAGATACGCAGTATTTT. It translates to CASSPTDTRDTQYF.

The chain is built from TRBV27 and TRBJ2-3; TRBD2 matches at 7 bases. The CDR3 has 16 amino acids. In germline, CDR1 is MNHEY, CDR2 SMNVEV (reference sequence). V trimming: 1 base; J trimming: 5 bases; junction bases outside the gene matches: 9. The CDR3 sequence: CASSLWVGAGLDTQYF. CDR3 coding DNA: TGTGCCAGCAGTTTATGGGTCGGAGCGGGATTAGATACGCAGTATTTT.

The chain employs TRBV5-1 and TRBJ2-7; 12 nucleotides line up with TRBD1. There are 18 residues in the CDR3. Germline V gives CDR1 SGHRS, CDR2 YFSETQ. J gave up 2 bases and V 7 bases, and 16 bases lay outside the gene matches. In DNA form, the CDR3 reads TGCGCCAGCGCTCCCCCGGGACAGGGGGCGCAAGGCCCCTACGAGCAGTACTTC. Translation: CASAPPGQGAQGPYEQYF.

The genes are TRBV5-1 and TRBJ1-3, with a possible D match to TRBD1 (6 bases). Germline V gene lookup returns CDR1 SGHRS and CDR2 YFSETQ. Trimming left V 1 base short and J 2 bases short, with 10 bases between. This CDR3 region has 15 residues. The CDR3: CASSLTGQTGNTIYF. DNA of the CDR3: TGCGCCAGCAGCTTGACCGGACAGACTGGAAACACCATATATTTT.

The chain combines TRBV3-1 (or the pseudogene TRBV3-2) with TRBJ1-1, with TRBD1 as a possible D gene (6 bases). This CDR3 has 14 amino acids. The germline V and J ends were trimmed by 3 bases and 11 bases, with 19 bases remaining between them. Germline CDR1 LGHDT, CDR2 YNNKEL (reference sequence). The CDR3 reads CASSQIRGGAKAFF. The CDR3 coding sequence is TGTGCCAGCAGCCAGATCCGGGGGGGGGCGAAGGCTTTCTTT.

Comment on this clone: A read error may produce the germline difference seen at one junction end. The rearrangement joins TRBV27 to TRBJ2-1, with 9 bases lining up with TRBD2. The CDR3 totals 16 residues. Looked up from germline, CDR1 is MNHEY and CDR2 is SMNVEV (reference sequence). CDR3 sequence (DNA): TGTGCCAACAGTCTACTTAGCGGGAGAGGGTACAATGAGCAGTTCTTC. As protein: CANSLLSGRGYNEQFF.

This rearrangement joins TRBV27 to TRBJ2-7; 9 bases fit TRBD1. CDR1 is MNHEY, CDR2 SMNVEV, per germline (reference sequence). V was pared by 8 bases and J by 5 bases, with 7 bases of the junction left unmatched. The CDR3 consists of 13 residues. This CDR3 is CASPGQGENEQYF. The CDR3 coding sequence is TGTGCCAGCCCGGGACAGGGTGAGAACGAGCAGTACTTC.

The chain joins TRBV29-1 to TRBJ1-1; tentative D call: TRBD1 (6 bases). The CDR3 loop spans 19 amino acids. CDR1 is SQVTM and CDR2 is ANQGSEA in the germline V gene. Between the trimmed V and J ends, which lost 2 bases and 6 bases, there was a span of 31 bases. CDR3 DNA: TGCAGCGTTGAAAAGATTGGACAGCATAGTTCTTTCGTCTCTGCTGAAGCTTTCTTT. This codes for CSVEKIGQHSSFVSAEAFF. The entire variable domain, with the rest obtained from reference TRBV29-1 and TRBJ1-1, is as follows: SAVISQKPSRDICQRGTSLTIQCQVDSQVTMMFWYRQQPGQSLTLIATANQGSEATYESGFVIDKFPISRPNLTFSTLTVSNMSPEDSSIYLCSVEKIGQHSSFVSAEAFFGQGTRLTVV.

The CDR3, as DNA: TGTGCCAGCAGACAAGGACTAGGCCGTCAAGAGACCCAGTACTTC. It encodes CASRQGLGRQETQYF. The chain combines TRBV27 with TRBJ2-5; 7 bases are shared with TRBD2. V lost 6 bases and J lost 2; bases outside the gene matches: 9. This CDR3 has 15 residues. Germline-derived CDR1 and CDR2 are MNHEY and SMNVEV (reference sequence).

The chain is built from TRBV7-2 and TRBJ2-7; TRBD1 is a possible D gene (5 bases). V dropped 2 bases and J dropped 0 bases, with 8 bases sitting between them. The germline CDR1 and CDR2 sequences are SGHTA and FQGNSA. The CDR3 has 14 amino acids. DNA for the CDR3: TGTGCCAGCAGCTTATACACAGGCTCCTACGAGCAGTACTTC. Translated: CASSLYTGSYEQYF.

The chain joins TRBV19 to TRBJ1-2; 8 bases map to TRBD1. This CDR3 spans 14 amino acids. The germline V gene encodes CDR1 LNHDA and CDR2 SQIVND (reference sequence). Trimming took 5 bases from V and 1 from J; bases not matched to a gene: 3. The CDR3 here is CASSRTGSNYGYTF. DNA of the CDR3: TGTGCCAGTAGTCGGACAGGGAGTAACTATGGCTACACCTTC.

J is TRBJ2-5 and V is TRBV6-5; 12 bases are shared with TRBD1. CDR3 length equals 16 residues. The germline V gene has CDR1 MNHEY and CDR2 SVGAGI. The J segment lost 5 bases and the V segment lost 0 bases, leaving 4 bases of the junction unmatched. The CDR3 bases are TGTGCCAGCAGTTACTCTGGGACAGGGGGCAAGGAGACCCAGTACTTC. Encoded protein: CASSYSGTGGKETQYF.

In its sample, this clone was seen once. J is TRBJ2-2 and V is TRBV10-3; D is unresolved. CDR3 length: 13 residues. Germline lookup yields CDR1 ENHRY and CDR2 SYGVKD. V was clipped by 10 bases and J by 0 bases, with 9 bases between them. The CDR3 DNA follows: TGTGCCACCTCCACAGCGAACACCGGGGAGCTGTTTTTT. The encoded protein is CATSTANTGELFF.

The CDR3 DNA sequence: TGTGCCAGCAGTTTAATCGGGAGGCATGACGAGCAGTACTTC. Translating it yields CASSLIGRHDEQYF. This chain connects TRBV28 to TRBJ2-7; 7 nucleotides align to TRBD2. V shed 2 bases and J 5 bases; nucleotides not matched to a gene: 6. Per the germline V gene, CDR1 is MDHEN and CDR2 is SYDVKM. The CDR3 totals 14 residues.

The sample holds a few counts of this clone. The genes are TRBV27 and TRBJ2-7; TRBD1 aligns across 7 bases. Germline trimming cut 3 bases from V and 6 bases from J; bases unmatched to any gene: 14. The CDR3 covers 16 residues. CDR1 MNHEY and CDR2 SMNVEV come from the germline V gene (reference sequence). DNA for the CDR3: TGTGCCAGCAGTTTGGCAGGACAGGCCCTTTCTTTCGAGCAGTACTTC. The encoded protein is CASSLAGQALSFEQYF.

The chain recombines TRBV29-1 with TRBJ2-3; 8 nucleotides agree with TRBD2. V was pared by 2 bases and J by 3 bases, with 13 bases of the junction left unmatched. From germline, CDR1 is SQVTM and CDR2 ANQGSEA. The length of the CDR3 is 17 residues. CDR3 sequence: CSVESWRGRRGTDTQYF. CDR3 coding DNA: TGCAGCGTTGAAAGTTGGCGCGGGAGGAGGGGGACAGATACGCAGTATTTT.

CDR3 sequence (DNA): TGTGCCAGCAGACTAGCGGGAGGGCGCTACAATGAGCAGTTCTTC. Translation gives CASRLAGGRYNEQFF. This chain links TRBV5-4 with TRBJ2-1; TRBD2 aligns across 13 bases. The germline V gene encodes CDR1 SGHNT and CDR2 YYREEE (reference sequence). The CDR3 runs to 15 residues. V shed 5 bases, J shed 3 bases, and the junction held 2 bases outside the gene matches.

This rearrangement joins TRBV6-1 to TRBJ1-5; D possibly corresponds to TRBD1 (6 bases). CDR1 and CDR2 (germline): MNHNS, SASEGT. Trimming removed 7 bases at V and 2 bases at J, with 12 bases between. The CDR3 is made up of 14 amino acids. For the CDR3, the DNA is TGTGCCAGCATCTTAGGGGGAGGCAATCAGCCCCAGCATTTT. It translates to CASILGGGNQPQHF.

The genes are TRBV28 and TRBJ1-5, with 7 bases aligning to TRBD1. CDR1 and CDR2 from the germline V gene are MDHEN and SYDVKM. This CDR3 comprises 15 residues. The trim removed 6 bases at V and 6 bases at J, leaving 11 bases unmatched. CDR3 loop: CASRGLTGHLQPQHF. CDR3 in DNA: TGTGCCAGCAGAGGACTGACAGGGCACCTTCAGCCCCAGCATTTT.

The chain couples TRBV10-1 to TRBJ2-3; 9 nucleotides align to TRBD2. The CDR3 is made up of 16 amino acids. Germline V gene data show CDR1 as WNHNN and CDR2 as SYGVQD (reference sequence). The trim removed 1 base at V and 3 bases at J, leaving 5 bases unmatched. In DNA form, the CDR3 reads TGCGCCAGCAGTGAGTTTAGCGGGAGTGGGACAGATACGCAGTATTTT. Residues: CASSEFSGSGTDTQYF.

V usage is TRBV10-3 and J usage is TRBJ1-1; TRBD1 matches 10 bases. The CDR3 sequence is 16 residues long. Trimming at V came to 6 bases and at J to 5 bases, leaving 12 bases not matched to a gene. CDR1 is ENHRY and CDR2 is SYGVKD in the germline V gene. CDR3 protein: CAIRPRQGAGRTEAFF. As DNA, the CDR3 is TGTGCCATCAGGCCACGACAGGGGGCCGGTCGGACTGAAGCTTTCTTT.

The rearrangement uses TRBV5-4 and TRBJ2-3; 11 bases line up with TRBD2. The CDR3 has 15 amino acids. The germline gives CDR1 SGHNT, CDR2 YYREEE (reference sequence). The V gene end was trimmed by 4 bases and the J gene end by 10 bases; junction bases not matched to a gene: 11. CDR3 protein: CASSPGLAEGGAQYF. The CDR3 bases are TGTGCCAGCAGCCCGGGACTAGCGGAAGGGGGTGCGCAGTATTTT. Using reference TRBV5-4 and TRBJ2-3 for the parts outside the CDR3, the full variable domain is ETGVTQSPTHLIKTRGQQVTLRCSSQSGHNTVSWYQQALGQGPQFIFQYYREEENGRGNFPPRFSGLQFPNYSSELNVNALELDDSALYLCASSPGLAEGGAQYFGPGTRLTVL.